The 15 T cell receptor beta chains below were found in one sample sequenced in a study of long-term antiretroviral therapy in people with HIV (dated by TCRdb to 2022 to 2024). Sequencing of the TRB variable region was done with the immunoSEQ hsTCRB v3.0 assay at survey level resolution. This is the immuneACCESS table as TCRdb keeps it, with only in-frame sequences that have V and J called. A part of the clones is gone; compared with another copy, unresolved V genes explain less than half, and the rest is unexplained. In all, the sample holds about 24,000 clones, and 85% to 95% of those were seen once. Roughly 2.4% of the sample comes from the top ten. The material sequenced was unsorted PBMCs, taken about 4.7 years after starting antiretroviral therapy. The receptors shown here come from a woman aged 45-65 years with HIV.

The CDR3 loop reads CASSVTSGSGETQYF. As DNA, the CDR3 is TGTGCCAGCAGCGTAACTAGCGGTTCGGGGGAGACCCAGTACTTC. The rearrangement links TRBV11-2 to TRBJ2-5; 8 positions agree with TRBD2. V trimming: 5 bases; J trimming: 5 bases; junction bases outside the gene matches: 10. Looked up from germline, CDR1 is SGHAT and CDR2 is FQNNGV. The CDR3 is made up of 15 amino acids.

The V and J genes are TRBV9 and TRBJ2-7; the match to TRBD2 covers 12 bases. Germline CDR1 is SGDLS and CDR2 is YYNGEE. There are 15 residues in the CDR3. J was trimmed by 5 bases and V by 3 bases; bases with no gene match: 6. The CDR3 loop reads CASSATSGRANEQYF. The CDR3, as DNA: TGTGCCAGCAGCGCGACTAGCGGGAGAGCCAACGAGCAGTACTTC.

CDR3 amino acids: CASSELRGNEKLFF. The CDR3 DNA reads TGTGCCAGCAGTGAACTCCGGGGAAATGAAAAACTGTTTTTT. The chain joins TRBV25-1 to TRBJ1-4, with D hard to call. The V end lost 2 bases, the J end lost 5 bases, and 9 bases lay between the germline ends. The CDR3 has 14 amino acids. In germline, CDR1 is MGHDK, CDR2 SYGVNS.

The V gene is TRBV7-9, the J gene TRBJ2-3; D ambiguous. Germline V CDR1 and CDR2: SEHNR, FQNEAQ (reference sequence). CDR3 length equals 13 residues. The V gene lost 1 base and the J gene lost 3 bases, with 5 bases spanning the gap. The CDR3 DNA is TGTGCCAGCAGCTTAGGGCCGACAGATACGCAGTATTTT. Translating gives CASSLGPTDTQYF.

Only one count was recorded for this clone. The CDR3 bases are TGTGCCAGCAGTTTAGCGAAAAGAGAGACCCAGTACTTC. It encodes CASSLAKRETQYF. The chain recombines TRBV27 with TRBJ2-5; D unresolved. This CDR3 has 13 amino acids. The ends were cut back, 2 bases at V and 4 bases at J, with 8 bases in the middle. In germline, CDR1 is MNHEY, CDR2 SMNVEV (reference sequence).

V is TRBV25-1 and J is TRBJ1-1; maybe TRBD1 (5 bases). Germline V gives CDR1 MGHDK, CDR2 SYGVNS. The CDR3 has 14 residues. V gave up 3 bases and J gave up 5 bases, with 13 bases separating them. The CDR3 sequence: CASSDGTVRTEAFF. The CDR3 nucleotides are TGTGCCAGCAGTGACGGGACGGTCCGGACTGAAGCTTTCTTT.

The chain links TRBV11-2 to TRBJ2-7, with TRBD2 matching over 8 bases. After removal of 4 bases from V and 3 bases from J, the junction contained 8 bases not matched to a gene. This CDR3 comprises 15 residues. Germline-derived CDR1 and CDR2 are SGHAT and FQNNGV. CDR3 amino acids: CASSSLLAEHYEQYF. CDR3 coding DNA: TGTGCCAGCAGCTCCCTACTAGCGGAGCACTACGAGCAGTACTTC.

CDR3 nucleotides: TGCGCCAGCAGCTTGGCCGTAGGGGCTAACACTGAAGCTTTCTTT. Its translation: CASSLAVGANTEAFF. The chain couples TRBV5-1 to TRBJ1-1; perhaps TRBD1 as D (5 bases). The CDR3 has 15 residues. The germline V gene encodes CDR1 SGHRS and CDR2 YFSETQ. Trimming took off 0 bases at V and 2 bases at J, with 11 bases between the two ends.

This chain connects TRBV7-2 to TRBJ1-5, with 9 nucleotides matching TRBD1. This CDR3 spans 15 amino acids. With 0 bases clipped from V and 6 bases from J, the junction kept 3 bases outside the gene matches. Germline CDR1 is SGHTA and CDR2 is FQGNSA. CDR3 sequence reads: CASSLAQGATQPQHF. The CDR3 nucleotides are TGTGCCAGCAGCTTAGCACAGGGGGCGACTCAGCCCCAGCATTTT.

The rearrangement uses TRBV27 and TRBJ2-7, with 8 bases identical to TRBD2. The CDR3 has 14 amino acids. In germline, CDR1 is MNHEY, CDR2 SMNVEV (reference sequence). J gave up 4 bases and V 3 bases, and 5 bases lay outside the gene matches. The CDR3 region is CASSFRPGGYEQYF. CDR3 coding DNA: TGTGCCAGCAGTTTCCGACCGGGAGGGTACGAGCAGTACTTC.

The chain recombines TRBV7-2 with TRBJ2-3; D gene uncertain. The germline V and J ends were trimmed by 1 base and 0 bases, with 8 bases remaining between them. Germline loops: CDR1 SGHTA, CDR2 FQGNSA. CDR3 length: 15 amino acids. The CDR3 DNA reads TGTGCCAGCAGCTTAGGAATTCTGAGCACAGATACGCAGTATTTT. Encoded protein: CASSLGILSTDTQYF.

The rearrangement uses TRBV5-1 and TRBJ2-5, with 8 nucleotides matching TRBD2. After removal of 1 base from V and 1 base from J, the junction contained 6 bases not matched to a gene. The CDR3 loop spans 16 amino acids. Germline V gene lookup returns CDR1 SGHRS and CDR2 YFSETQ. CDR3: CASSLYSGGAQETQYF. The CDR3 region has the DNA TGCGCCAGCAGCTTGTACTCCGGGGGGGCCCAAGAGACCCAGTACTTC.

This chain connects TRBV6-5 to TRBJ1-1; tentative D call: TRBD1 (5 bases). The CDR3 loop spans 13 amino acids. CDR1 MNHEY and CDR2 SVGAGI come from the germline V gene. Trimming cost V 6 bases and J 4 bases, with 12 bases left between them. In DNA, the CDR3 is TGTGCCAGCAGGGTCCTGAGGGGCACTGAAGCTTTCTTT. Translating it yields CASRVLRGTEAFF.

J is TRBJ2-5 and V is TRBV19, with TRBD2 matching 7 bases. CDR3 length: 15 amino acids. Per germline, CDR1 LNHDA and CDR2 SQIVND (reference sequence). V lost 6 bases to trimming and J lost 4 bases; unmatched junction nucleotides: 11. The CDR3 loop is CASSEREVLGETQYF. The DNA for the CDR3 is TGTGCCAGTAGCGAACGGGAGGTTCTCGGAGAGACCCAGTACTTC.

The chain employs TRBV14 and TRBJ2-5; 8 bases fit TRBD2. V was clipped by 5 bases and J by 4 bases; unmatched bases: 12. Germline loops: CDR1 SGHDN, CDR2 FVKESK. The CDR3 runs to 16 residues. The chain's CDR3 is CASSLLALADRETQYF. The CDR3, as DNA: TGTGCCAGCAGCTTACTAGCACTAGCGGACCGAGAGACCCAGTACTTC.